This passage covers 19 T cell receptor beta chains from one sample sequenced in a study of early T cells in non-severe SARS-CoV-2 infection. TCRdb called the 5' RACE reads again in MiXCR, with one record for every CDR3 protein. Altogether fewer than 65,000 distinct CDR3 sequences are present, more than 9% being singletons, with the ten largest covering around 4.3%. The sequenced sample was whole blood. These receptors were taken from an adult who was a healthcare worker with PCR-confirmed SARS-CoV-2 infection or an uninfected control (not recorded which).

This clonotype showed up many times. The chain has TRBV20-1 and TRBJ2-3; possible D gene TRBD1, 6 bases. Germline CDR1 is DFQATT and CDR2 is SNEGSKA (reference sequence). The CDR3 extends over 12 amino acids. Trimming cost V 6 bases and J 2 bases, with 9 bases left between them. The CDR3 here is CSARTDTDTQYF. CDR3 DNA: TGCAGTGCACGGACAGACACAGATACGCAGTATTTT.

Ten or more counts support this clonotype. The chain employs TRBV7-9 and TRBJ2-7, with TRBD1 as a possible D gene (5 bases). Germline V gene data show CDR1 as SEHNR and CDR2 as FQNEAQ (reference sequence). Trimming shortened V by 1 base and J by 0 bases, and 13 bases separated the two germline ends. CDR3 size: 16 residues. CDR3 residues: CASSLVGETSSYEQYF. In DNA form, the CDR3 reads TGTGCCAGCAGCTTAGTAGGGGAAACGAGCTCCTACGAGCAGTACTTC.

This clonotype appeared a few times. CDR3 sequence reads: CASSLGAGGNQPQHF. In DNA form, the CDR3 reads TGTGCCAGCAGCTTAGGGGCAGGGGGCAATCAGCCCCAGCATTTT. This chain uses TRBV7-9 with TRBJ1-5; TRBD1 is a possible D gene (6 bases). Germline CDR1 reads SEHNR; CDR2 reads FQNEAQ (reference sequence). V was trimmed by 1 base and J by 2 bases, leaving 9 bases between them. The CDR3 consists of 15 residues.

The rearrangement links TRBV2 to TRBJ2-5, with unresolved D. This CDR3 is built from 15 residues. V was shortened by 4 bases and J by 5 bases, with 17 bases between the two germline ends. Germline assignment: CDR1 SNHLY and CDR2 FYNNEI. The CDR3 loop reads CASSVILWIVETQYF. CDR3 bases: TGTGCCAGCAGTGTGATTTTGTGGATTGTGGAGACCCAGTACTTC. Filled out from reference TRBV2 and TRBJ2-5, the complete variable domain reads EPEVTQTPSHQVTQMGQEVILRCVPISNHLYFYWYRQILGQKVEFLVSFYNNEISEKSEIFDDQFSVERPDGSNFTLKIRSTKLEDSAMYFCASSVILWIVETQYFGPGTRLLVL.

The sample holds many counts of this clonotype. The rearrangement joins TRBV10-3 to TRBJ2-3, with 8 bases aligning to TRBD1. V shed 3 bases, J shed 1 base, and the junction held 6 bases outside the gene matches. The CDR3 contains 16 residues. Per the germline V gene, CDR1 is ENHRY and CDR2 is SYGVKD. This CDR3 is CAISDFPGQGTDTQYF. CDR3 sequence (DNA): TGTGCCATCAGTGATTTTCCGGGACAGGGCACAGATACGCAGTATTTT.

This clonotype is a singleton in its sample. It may be a read error: a sequence one base away is much more abundant. V gene TRBV29-1 combines with J gene TRBJ2-2; 8 bases map to TRBD1. The CDR3 is made up of 14 amino acids. The germline V gene has CDR1 SQVTM and CDR2 ANQGSEA. CDR3 sequence: CSAGQGTNTGEPFF. CDR3 bases: TGCAGCGCCGGACAGGGCACGAACACCGGGGAGCCGTTTTTT.

This clonotype was recorded many times. The chain is built from TRBV6-5 and TRBJ2-7; D perhaps matches TRBD1 (5 bases). CDR3 length: 15 amino acids. V lost 6 bases and J 0 bases, leaving 15 bases between the germline ends. The germline gives CDR1 MNHEY, CDR2 SVGAGI. The CDR3 sequence: CASSDTGSFSYEQYF. CDR3 sequence (DNA): TGTGCCAGCAGCGATACAGGTAGCTTCTCCTACGAGCAGTACTTC.

The chain couples TRBV5-1 to TRBJ1-6; possible D gene TRBD1, 6 bases. Germline loops: CDR1 SGHRS, CDR2 YFSETQ. V lost 4 bases, J lost 8 bases, and 13 bases lay in between. The CDR3 has 14 amino acids. CDR3 residues: CASSPRAGDSPLHF. The CDR3 DNA reads TGCGCCAGCAGCCCTAGGGCAGGGGATTCACCCCTCCACTTT.

In DNA form, the CDR3 reads TGCGCCAGCAGCCCAGGACAGGAGTTCGAGCAGTACTTC. It translates to CASSPGQEFEQYF. The genes are TRBV5-1 and TRBJ2-7; 7 nucleotides match TRBD1. Per the germline V gene, CDR1 is SGHRS and CDR2 is YFSETQ. This CDR3 is built from 13 residues. The ends lost 4 bases at V and 6 bases at J; junction bases unmatched: 7.

A few counts support this clonotype. The chain links TRBV12-3 or TRBV12-4 to TRBJ2-3; D ambiguous. This CDR3 is built from 14 residues. The ends were cut back, 2 bases at V and 1 base at J, with 7 bases in the middle. The CDR3 DNA reads TGTGCCAGCAGTTTAAACCAGGGCACAGATACGCAGTATTTT. Protein sequence: CASSLNQGTDTQYF.

This chain joins TRBV7-9 and TRBJ2-3; D unresolved. In germline, CDR1 is SEHNR, CDR2 FQNEAQ (reference sequence). Trimming left V 5 bases short and J 3 bases short, with 15 bases between. This CDR3 has 15 amino acids. Here the CDR3 reads CASSPSGVSTDTQYF. CDR3 DNA sequence: TGTGCCAGCAGCCCGAGTGGGGTCAGTACAGATACGCAGTATTTT.

In this sample, this clonotype turned up many times. The chain carries TRBV19 and TRBJ2-2, with D unresolved. The CDR3 has 13 residues. Trimming took off 5 bases at V and 6 bases at J, with 10 bases between the two ends. From germline, CDR1 is LNHDA and CDR2 SQIVND (reference sequence). CDR3 in amino acids: CASSPPLAGELFF. CDR3 DNA: TGTGCCAGTAGTCCCCCCCTCGCCGGGGAGCTGTTTTTT.

By share of the sample, this clonotype is large (0.1 to 1%). The chain joins TRBV7-3 to TRBJ2-1; 9 bases line up with TRBD1. The CDR3 runs to 15 residues. In germline, CDR1 is SGHTA, CDR2 FQGTGA. Trimming at V came to 4 bases and at J to 6 bases, leaving 7 bases not matched to a gene. The CDR3 loop reads CASSSRDRVGNEQFF. The DNA for the CDR3 is TGTGCCAGCAGCTCCCGGGACAGGGTTGGCAATGAGCAGTTCTTC.

This clonotype has at least ten counts. Here the CDR3 DNA reads TGTGCCAGCAGCTTGGGGGTCAGAAGCTCCTACGAGCAGTACTTC. Translated: CASSLGVRSSYEQYF. The chain is built from TRBV5-8 and TRBJ2-7; D gene uncertain. The CDR3 sequence is 15 residues long. The V end was cut by 0 bases, the J end by 0 bases, with 10 bases between. CDR1 SGHTS and CDR2 YDEGEE come from the germline V gene.

This clonotype was seen a handful of times. V is TRBV4-3 and J is TRBJ2-3; D not resolved. The germline gives CDR1 LGHNA, CDR2 YSLEER. The germline V and J ends were trimmed by 0 bases and 2 bases, with 18 bases remaining between them. The CDR3 runs 18 residues. CDR3 protein: CASSQEPHPGGITDTQYF. The DNA for the CDR3 is TGCGCCAGCAGCCAAGAACCCCACCCGGGCGGAATCACAGATACGCAGTATTTT.

This clonotype has a handful of counts. The chain recombines TRBV29-1 with TRBJ2-2; 7 bases map to TRBD2. CDR1 and CDR2 (germline): SQVTM, ANQGSEA. This CDR3 comprises 11 residues. In nucleotides, the CDR3 is TGCAGTGGGAGGGAAGCCGGGGAGCTGTTTTTT. It codes for CSGREAGELFF.

This clonotype was counted at least ten times. The chain joins TRBV11-2 to TRBJ2-2; 9 nucleotides agree with TRBD1. V lost 5 bases to trimming and J lost 3 bases; unmatched junction nucleotides: 7. The CDR3 is 16 residues long. CDR1 SGHAT and CDR2 FQNNGV come from the germline V gene. The CDR3: CASSVPGTGHTGELFF. The CDR3 region has the DNA TGTGCCAGCAGCGTTCCCGGGACAGGGCACACCGGGGAGCTGTTTTTT. The full variable domain, its missing parts supplied by reference TRBV11-2 and TRBJ2-2, is EAGVAQSPRYKIIEKRQSVAFWCNPISGHATLYWYQQILGQGPKLLIQFQNNGVVDDSQLPKDRFSAERLKGVDSTLKIQPAKLEDSAVYLCASSVPGTGHTGELFFGEGSRLTVL.

In this sample, this clonotype turned up many times. V usage is TRBV29-1 and J usage is TRBJ2-7, with D tentatively TRBD1 (5 bases). Trimming pared 4 bases from V and 4 bases from J, leaving 11 bases between. Germline loops: CDR1 SQVTM, CDR2 ANQGSEA. The CDR3 runs to 12 residues. CDR3 sequence (DNA): TGCAGCGTTGCGACAGCCGCGTACGAGCAGTACTTC. Its protein is CSVATAAYEQYF.

This clonotype was observed at least ten times. This chain connects TRBV4-2 to TRBJ2-7; D is unclear. Trimming removed 1 base at V and 2 bases at J, with 9 bases between. CDR1 LGHNA and CDR2 YNFKEQ come from the germline V gene. This CDR3 spans 14 amino acids. CDR3: CASSQAATAYEQYF. The DNA for the CDR3 is TGTGCCAGCAGCCAAGCCGCAACGGCCTACGAGCAGTACTTC.